A selection of T cell receptor beta chains follows, all from one sample in a study of T cell repertoires in cytomegalovirus infection. These receptors are not linked to any known antigen. TCRdb reanalysed the reads using MiXCR and keeps one entry per CDR3 protein. The sample includes over 250,000 distinct CDR3 sequences, around 20% of them seen just once. The material was cultured PBMCs, obtained from culture after CMV antigen stimulation. The receptor source for this set is a human donor in good health (CMV status not recorded). Some clones in this sample may be carry-over from other donors' samples. The CDR3 runs from the conserved cysteine through the conserved F or W. A D gene is named only where the DNA matches it firmly. Size is omitted from some rows. Given values are once, few, many or a class for expanded clones.

TRBV6-2/TRBV6-3	-	TRBJ1-5	-	CASGNGNSNQPQHF	TGTGCCAGCGGTAACGGGAATAGCAATCAGCCCCAGCATTTT
TRBV11-3	many	TRBJ1-2	-	CASSGVDYGYTF	TGTGCCAGCAGCGGAGTTGACTATGGCTACACCTTC
TRBV5-6	few	TRBJ2-5	TRBD1	CASSSVGQVVVLETQYF	TGTGCCAGCAGCTCTGTTGGACAGGTAGTTGTCCTTGAGACCCAGTACTTC
TRBV2	-	TRBJ1-4	TRBD1	CASSEQGAANEKLFF	TGTGCCAGCAGTGAACAGGGGGCTGCTAATGAAAAACTGTTTTTT
TRBV12-3/TRBV12-4	few	TRBJ1-1	TRBD1	CASSFTTGGGTEAFF	TGTGCCAGCAGTTTTACCACAGGGGGAGGAACTGAAGCTTTCTTT
TRBV12-3/TRBV12-4	few	TRBJ2-2	TRBD2	CASSLRREVTGELFF	TGTGCCAGCAGTTTAAGGCGGGAGGTGACCGGGGAGCTGTTTTTT
TRBV28	few	TRBJ2-7	-	CASSPWTALTLTISYEQYF	TGTGCCAGCAGTCCGTGGACAGCGCTCACCCTCACGATTTCCTACGAGCAGTACTTC
TRBV5-5	many	TRBJ2-2	-	CASSSQGGRTTGELFF	TGTGCCAGCAGCTCCCAGGGGGGGCGGACCACCGGGGAGCTGTTTTTT
TRBV7-2	few	TRBJ1-2	-	CASSFGSDGYTF	TGTGCCAGCAGCTTTGGGTCTGATGGCTACACCTTC
TRBV7-9	few	TRBJ2-5	TRBD2	CASSLAGGAGDETQYF	TGTGCCAGCAGCTTAGCCGGAGGGGCGGGAGACGAGACCCAGTACTTC
TRBV7-2	many	TRBJ1-1	-	CASSLNRGNTEAFF	TGTGCCAGCAGCTTAAATCGGGGGAACACTGAAGCTTTCTTT
TRBV7-9	many	TRBJ1-4	-	CASSLSDYEKLFF	TGTGCCAGCAGCTTAAGCGACTATGAAAAACTGTTTTTT
TRBV7-2	many	TRBJ1-6	-	CASSLAPAGAGSPLHF	TGTGCCAGCAGCTTAGCCCCAGCGGGGGCGGGTTCACCCCTCCACTTT
TRBV20-1	-	TRBJ2-3	-	CSARDPSADWDTQYF	TGCAGTGCTAGAGATCCCTCCGCGGACTGGGATACGCAGTATTTT
TRBV10-3	-	TRBJ1-6	-	CAISGLGNSPLHF	TGTGCCATCAGTGGTCTGGGGAACTCACCCCTCCACTTT
TRBV2	-	TRBJ1-1	-	CASNLNTEAFF	TGTGCCAGCAACCTCAACACTGAAGCTTTCTTT
TRBV18	-	TRBJ1-1	-	CASSPSGIGTNTEAFF	TGTGCCAGCTCACCGTCAGGGATTGGGACCAACACTGAAGCTTTCTTT
TRBV7-2	few	TRBJ1-3	-	CASSLARASGNTIYF	TGTGCCAGCAGCTTAGCAAGGGCCTCTGGAAACACCATATATTTT
TRBV5-4	few	TRBJ1-1	-	CASSSGPPTEAFF	TGTGCCAGCAGCTCGGGACCCCCGACTGAAGCTTTCTTT
TRBV5-1	-	TRBJ2-2	-	CASSLPGGGTGELFF	TGCGCCAGCAGCCTCCCCGGAGGTGGCACCGGGGAGCTGTTTTTT
TRBV7-8	many	TRBJ2-3	-	CASSPIGGTPNTQYF	TGTGCCAGCAGCCCGATCGGAGGGACCCCCAATACGCAGTATTTT
TRBV7-8	-	TRBJ2-1	TRBD2	CASSFRGVAYNEQFF	TGTGCCAGCAGCTTTCGGGGGGTTGCCTACAATGAGCAGTTCTTC
TRBV12-3/TRBV12-4	few	TRBJ2-1	TRBD2	CASSFGAGGRNEQFF	TGTGCCAGCAGTTTCGGAGCGGGAGGCAGGAATGAGCAGTTCTTC
TRBV6-2/TRBV6-3	-	TRBJ2-5	-	CASSNRGAETQYF	TGTGCCAGCAGTAACCGGGGCGCAGAGACCCAGTACTTC
TRBV12-3/TRBV12-4	few	TRBJ2-3	TRBD1	CASSRQDRADTQYF	TGTGCCAGCAGTCGACAGGACAGGGCAGATACGCAGTATTTT
TRBV11-2	-	TRBJ2-6	-	CASSQGDGAGANVLTF	TGTGCCAGCAGCCAAGGGGACGGGGCTGGGGCCAACGTCCTGACTTTC
TRBV7-4	-	TRBJ2-7	-	CASSHPGAPVGLGNSQYF	TGTGCCAGCAGCCACCCTGGGGCGCCCGTGGGACTTGGAAATTCGCAGTACTTC
TRBV12-3/TRBV12-4	-	TRBJ2-1	TRBD2	CASSLGSGSGEQFF	TGTGCCAGCAGTTTAGGTAGCGGGAGCGGTGAGCAGTTCTTC
TRBV9	-	TRBJ2-3	-	CASSSQSDTQYF	TGTGCCAGCAGCTCCCAATCCGATACGCAGTATTTT
TRBV7-9	-	TRBJ2-1	-	CASSRTEDEQFF	TGTGCCAGCAGCCGGACCGAGGATGAGCAGTTCTTC
TRBV5-1	-	TRBJ2-1	TRBD2	CASRREAASGNNEQFF	TGCGCCAGCAGGCGTGAGGCGGCTAGCGGTAACAATGAGCAGTTCTTC
TRBV7-6	few	TRBJ2-1	TRBD2	CASSRTSGRSGEQFF	TGTGCCAGCAGCCGGACTAGCGGGAGATCCGGTGAGCAGTTCTTC
TRBV5-4	-	TRBJ2-1	TRBD2	CASSGRTSGSLYNEQFF	TGTGCCAGCAGCGGTAGGACTAGCGGGAGTTTGTACAATGAGCAGTTCTTC
TRBV7-8	many	TRBJ1-2	TRBD1	CASSPNLDRVYGYTF	TGTGCCAGCAGCCCAAACTTGGACAGGGTCTATGGCTACACCTTC
TRBV24-1	-	TRBJ2-3	-	CATSEATSTDTQYF	TGTGCCACCAGTGAGGCAACCAGCACAGATACGCAGTATTTT
TRBV19	few	TRBJ2-3	TRBD1	CASSIGQELDTQYF	TGTGCCAGTAGTATTGGACAGGAATTAGATACGCAGTATTTT
TRBV5-4	-	TRBJ2-3	TRBD2	CASTRIWPAGGLDTQYF	TGTGCCAGCACCCGGATATGGCCAGCGGGAGGATTAGATACGCAGTATTTT
TRBV12-3/TRBV12-4	many	TRBJ1-2	TRBD1	CASTVRQGARGYTF	TGTGCCAGCACCGTACGACAGGGGGCGAGAGGCTACACCTTC
TRBV24-1	-	TRBJ2-4	-	CATSRSGTNIQYF	TGTGCCACCAGTCGGTCAGGCACAAACATTCAGTACTTC
TRBV28	-	TRBJ1-1	-	CASSFRIRTEAFF	TGTGCCAGCAGTTTCAGGATTCGGACTGAAGCTTTCTTT
TRBV9	few	TRBJ2-6	-	CASSAPLGAGANVLTF	TGTGCCAGCAGCGCACCTCTTGGGGCTGGGGCCAACGTCCTGACTTTC
TRBV5-4	few	TRBJ2-1	TRBD2	CASSLRLAGGGDEQFF	TGTGCCAGCAGCTTACGACTAGCGGGAGGTGGGGATGAGCAGTTCTTC
TRBV20-1	few	TRBJ2-3	TRBD2	CSARDIRLAGGNTQYF	TGCAGTGCTAGAGATATCCGGCTAGCGGGAGGTAATACGCAGTATTTT
TRBV6-5	many	TRBJ1-2	-	CASSRLLSTVTNYGYTF	TGTGCCAGCAGCCGTCTACTTTCGACGGTGACTAACTATGGCTACACCTTC
TRBV6-1	many	TRBJ1-5	-	CASRRESSAQPQHF	TGTGCCAGCAGGAGGGAGTCTTCGGCCCAGCCCCAGCATTTT
TRBV19	few	TRBJ2-1	TRBD2	CASSIVQLAGRNEQFF	TGTGCCAGTAGTATAGTGCAACTAGCGGGGAGAAATGAGCAGTTCTTC
TRBV10-1	-	TRBJ2-3	-	CASSESPRGETQYF	TGCGCCAGCAGTGAGTCCCCGAGAGGGGAGACGCAGTATTTT
TRBV27	few	TRBJ2-1	-	CASSLKQGLSNNEQFF	TGTGCCAGCAGTTTAAAACAGGGCCTTTCGAACAATGAGCAGTTCTTC
TRBV7-2	many	TRBJ1-6	TRBD1	CASSLRDRGYSPLHF	TGTGCCAGCAGCCTCCGGGACAGGGGGTATTCACCCCTCCACTTT
TRBV9	-	TRBJ2-5	TRBD2	CASSSSGTTGETQYF	TGTGCCAGCAGCTCCAGCGGGACTACTGGAGAGACCCAGTACTTC
TRBV5-5	-	TRBJ2-5	-	CASRIKPGPQETQYF	TGTGCCAGCAGGATCAAGCCAGGGCCTCAAGAGACCCAGTACTTC
TRBV10-2	-	TRBJ2-4	TRBD2	CASIGTSGSGAKNIQYF	TGCGCCAGCATCGGGACTAGCGGGAGTGGGGCCAAAAACATTCAGTACTTC
TRBV7-8	few	TRBJ2-2	-	CASSLEGVGTGELFF	TGTGCCAGCAGCTTAGAGGGAGTGGGCACCGGGGAGCTGTTTTTT
TRBV7-9	few	TRBJ1-2	-	CASSLESGYGYTF	TGTGCCAGCAGCTTAGAATCAGGCTATGGCTACACCTTC
TRBV19	-	TRBJ1-2	-	CASTGVHGYTF	TGTGCCAGTACAGGGGTACATGGCTACACCTTC
TRBV6-1	-	TRBJ2-7	TRBD1	CASSWQGADYEQYF	TGTGCCAGCAGTTGGCAGGGGGCGGACTACGAGCAGTACTTC
TRBV6-2/TRBV6-3	-	TRBJ2-2	-	CASIGGAAHTGELFF	TGTGCCAGCATAGGGGGAGCCGCGCACACCGGGGAGCTGTTTTTT
TRBV24-1	-	TRBJ2-5	TRBD2	CATSDAAGGETQYF	TGTGCCACCAGTGATGCAGCGGGAGGCGAGACCCAGTACTTC
TRBV6-2/TRBV6-3	many	TRBJ1-1	-	CASSGWTEAFF	TGTGCCAGCAGCGGGTGGACTGAAGCTTTCTTT